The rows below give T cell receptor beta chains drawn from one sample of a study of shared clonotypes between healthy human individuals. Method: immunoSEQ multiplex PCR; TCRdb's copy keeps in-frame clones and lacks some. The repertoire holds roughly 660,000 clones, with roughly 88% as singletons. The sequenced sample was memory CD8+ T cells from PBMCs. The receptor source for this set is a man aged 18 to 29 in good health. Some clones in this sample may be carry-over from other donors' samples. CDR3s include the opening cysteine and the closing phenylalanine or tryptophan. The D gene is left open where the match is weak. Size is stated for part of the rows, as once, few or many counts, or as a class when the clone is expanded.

CDR3 protein: CASSVAKTGPLSDTQYF
CDR3 DNA: TGTGCCAGCAGCGTAGCCAAGACCGGGCCTTTGTCAGATACGCAGTATTTT
clone size: .
D gene: .
V gene: TRBV9
CDR3 length: 17
J gene: TRBJ2-3

CDR3 protein: CSVEEPGQGTIWAGYTF
CDR3 DNA: TGCAGCGTTGAAGAACCGGGACAGGGCACAATTTGGGCTGGCTACACCTTC
clone size: .
D gene: TRBD1
V gene: TRBV29-1
CDR3 length: 17
J gene: TRBJ1-2

CDR3 protein: CASSQDPHLSGSDEQFF
CDR3 DNA: TGCGCCAGCAGCCAAGATCCACACCTGAGTGGAAGTGATGAGCAGTTCTTC
clone size: .
D gene: .
V gene: TRBV4-1
CDR3 length: 17
J gene: TRBJ2-1

CDR3 protein: CASSQLQGGGNYGYTF
CDR3 DNA: TGCGCCAGCAGCCAACTGCAGGGAGGTGGGAACTATGGCTACACCTTC
clone size: .
D gene: .
V gene: TRBV4-1
CDR3 length: 16
J gene: TRBJ1-2

CDR3 protein: CASRLTGGAYEQYF
CDR3 DNA: TGTGCCAGCAGGCTGACAGGGGGAGCCTACGAGCAGTACTTC
clone size: few
D gene: TRBD1
V gene: TRBV2
CDR3 length: 14
J gene: TRBJ2-7

CDR3 protein: CASSLPGRNTEAFF
CDR3 DNA: TGTGCCAGCAGCCTCCCCGGCAGGAACACTGAAGCTTTCTTT
clone size: .
D gene: .
V gene: TRBV7-9
CDR3 length: 14
J gene: TRBJ1-1

CDR3 protein: CASSGDVLKAGQPQHF
CDR3 DNA: TGTGCCAGCAGTGGGGACGTCCTTAAGGCGGGTCAGCCCCAGCATTTT
clone size: .
D gene: .
V gene: TRBV6-1
CDR3 length: 16
J gene: TRBJ1-5

CDR3 protein: CASSFDRGRGLDYGYTF
CDR3 DNA: TGTGCCAGCAGCTTCGACAGGGGGCGCGGATTAGACTATGGCTACACCTTC
clone size: .
D gene: TRBD1
V gene: TRBV13
CDR3 length: 17
J gene: TRBJ1-2

CDR3 protein: CASSRTSGRADEQFF
CDR3 DNA: TGCGCCAGCAGTAGGACTAGCGGGAGGGCCGATGAGCAGTTCTTC
clone size: .
D gene: TRBD2
V gene: TRBV5-1
CDR3 length: 15
J gene: TRBJ2-1

CDR3 protein: CASSQQGGIRADTEAFF
CDR3 DNA: TGCGCCAGCAGCCAACAGGGGGGGATACGGGCGGACACTGAAGCTTTCTTT
clone size: .
D gene: TRBD1
V gene: TRBV4-1
CDR3 length: 17
J gene: TRBJ1-1

CDR3 protein: CASSPTSGSLNNEQFF
CDR3 DNA: TGTGCCAGCAGCCCGACTAGCGGGAGCCTGAACAATGAGCAGTTCTTC
clone size: once
D gene: TRBD2
V gene: TRBV7-9
CDR3 length: 16
J gene: TRBJ2-1

CDR3 protein: CASSSEGGRPMGTDTQYF
CDR3 DNA: TGTGCCAGCAGCTCCGAGGGGGGCAGGCCAATGGGGACAGATACGCAGTATTTT
clone size: once
D gene: .
V gene: TRBV6-4
CDR3 length: 18
J gene: TRBJ2-3

CDR3 protein: CASSQDPEQYNEQFF
CDR3 DNA: TGCGCCAGCAGCCAAGATCCGGAGCAGTACAATGAGCAGTTCTTC
clone size: .
D gene: .
V gene: TRBV4-1
CDR3 length: 15
J gene: TRBJ2-1

CDR3 protein: CASSEVGQVVVQFF
CDR3 DNA: TGTGCCAGCAGTGAAGTGGGACAGGTGGTTGTGCAGTTCTTC
clone size: .
D gene: TRBD1
V gene: TRBV25-1
CDR3 length: 14
J gene: TRBJ2-1

CDR3 protein: CASSLGGSYNEQFF
CDR3 DNA: TGTGCCAGCAGTTTAGGGGGCTCCTACAATGAGCAGTTCTTC
clone size: few
D gene: .
V gene: TRBV27
CDR3 length: 14
J gene: TRBJ2-1

CDR3 protein: CASSLRVPNTEAFF
CDR3 DNA: TGTGCCAGCAGTTTAAGGGTGCCGAACACTGAAGCTTTCTTT
clone size: .
D gene: .
V gene: TRBV28
CDR3 length: 14
J gene: TRBJ1-1

CDR3 protein: CASSSPHRVHEQYF
CDR3 DNA: TGTGCCAGTAGCAGCCCCCACAGGGTCCACGAGCAGTACTTC
clone size: .
D gene: .
V gene: TRBV19
CDR3 length: 14
J gene: TRBJ2-7